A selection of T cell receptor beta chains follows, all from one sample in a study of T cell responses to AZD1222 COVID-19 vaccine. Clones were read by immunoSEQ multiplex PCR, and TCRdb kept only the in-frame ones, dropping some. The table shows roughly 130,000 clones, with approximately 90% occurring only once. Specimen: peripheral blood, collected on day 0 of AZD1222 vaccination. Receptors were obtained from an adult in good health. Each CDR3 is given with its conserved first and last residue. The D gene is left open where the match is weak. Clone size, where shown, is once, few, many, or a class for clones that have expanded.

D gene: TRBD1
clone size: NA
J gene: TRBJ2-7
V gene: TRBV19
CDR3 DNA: TGTGCCAGTAGTATGGCAGGGGGCTCGTACGAGCAGTACTTC
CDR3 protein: CASSMAGGSYEQYF

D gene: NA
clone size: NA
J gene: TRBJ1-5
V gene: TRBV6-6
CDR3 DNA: TGTGCCAGCAGTCCGCGGGGGCACGAGCTTTATAGCAATCAGCCCCAGCATTTT
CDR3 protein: CASSPRGHELYSNQPQHF

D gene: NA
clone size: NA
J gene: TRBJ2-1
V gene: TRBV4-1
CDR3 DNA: TGCGCCAGCAGCCGGATAGGAAGGGGTATCCCCTACAATGAGCAGTTCTTC
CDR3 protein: CASSRIGRGIPYNEQFF

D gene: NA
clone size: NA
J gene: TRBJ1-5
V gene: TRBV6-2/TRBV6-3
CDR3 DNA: TGTGCCAGCAGTTATACAGGCAATCAGCCCCAGCATTTT
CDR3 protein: CASSYTGNQPQHF

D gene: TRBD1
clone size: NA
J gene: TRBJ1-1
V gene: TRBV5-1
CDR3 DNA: TGCGCCAGCAGCTTGGGACAGGGGGCAGGGGAAGCTTTCTTT
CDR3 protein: CASSLGQGAGEAFF

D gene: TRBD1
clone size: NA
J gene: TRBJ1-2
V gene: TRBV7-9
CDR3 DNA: TGTGCCAGCAGCTTAGCTGGACAGGGGGGGTATGGCTACACCTTC
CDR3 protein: CASSLAGQGGYGYTF

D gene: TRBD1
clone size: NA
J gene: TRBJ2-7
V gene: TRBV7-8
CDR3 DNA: TGTGCCAGCAGCTTATTAGACAGGGCCTACGAGCAGTACTTC
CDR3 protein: CASSLLDRAYEQYF

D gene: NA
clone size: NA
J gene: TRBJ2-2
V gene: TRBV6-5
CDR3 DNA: TGTGCCAGCAGTTACAAGGGTTCGGTGGGCACCGGGGAGCTGTTTTTT
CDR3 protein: CASSYKGSVGTGELFF

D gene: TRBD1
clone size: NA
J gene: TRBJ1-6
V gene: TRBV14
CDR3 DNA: TGTGCCAGCAGCCAGCAGACAGGGGGCAATTCACCCCTCCACTTT
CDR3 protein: CASSQQTGGNSPLHF

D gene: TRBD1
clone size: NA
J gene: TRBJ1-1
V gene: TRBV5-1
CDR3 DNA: TGCGCCAGCAGCTTAGGGGGCCCGTTGGGGACTGAAGCTTTCTTT
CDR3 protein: CASSLGGPLGTEAFF

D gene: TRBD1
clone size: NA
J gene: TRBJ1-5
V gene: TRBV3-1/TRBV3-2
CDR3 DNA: TGTGCCAGCAGCCCGACAGGGTCATACAATCAGCCCCAGCATTTT
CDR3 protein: CASSPTGSYNQPQHF

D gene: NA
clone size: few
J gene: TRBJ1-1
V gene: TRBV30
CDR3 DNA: TGTGCCTGGAGTGTAAGTCAGACCACTGAAGCTTTCTTT
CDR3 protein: CAWSVSQTTEAFF

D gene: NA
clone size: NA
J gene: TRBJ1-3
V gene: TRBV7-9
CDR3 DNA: TGTGCCAGCCGCCCGGGGTTTGGAAACACCATATATTTT
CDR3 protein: CASRPGFGNTIYF

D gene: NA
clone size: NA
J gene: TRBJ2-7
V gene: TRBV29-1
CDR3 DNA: TGCAGCGCCCGCCGGGACGCGGCCTACGAGCAGTACTTC
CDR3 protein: CSARRDAAYEQYF

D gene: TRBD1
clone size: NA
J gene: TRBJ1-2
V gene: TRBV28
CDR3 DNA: TGTGCCAGCAGTGATCGGAGGGGACAGGGGTGGCATGGCTACACCTTC
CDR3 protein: CASSDRRGQGWHGYTF

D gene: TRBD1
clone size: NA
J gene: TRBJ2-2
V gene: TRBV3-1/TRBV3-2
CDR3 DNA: TGTGCCAGCAGCCAAGGAGGGGGCGCCCACACCGGGGAGCTGTTTTTT
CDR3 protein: CASSQGGGAHTGELFF

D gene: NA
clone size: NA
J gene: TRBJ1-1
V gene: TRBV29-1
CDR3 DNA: TGCAGCGCCCGGGTTGGGACCGGTACTGAAGCTTTCTTT
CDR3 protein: CSARVGTGTEAFF

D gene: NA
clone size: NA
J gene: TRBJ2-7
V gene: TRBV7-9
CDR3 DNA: TGTGCCAGCGCCTCGGGGCGGGGCGGCTCCTACGAGCAGTACTTC
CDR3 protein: CASASGRGGSYEQYF

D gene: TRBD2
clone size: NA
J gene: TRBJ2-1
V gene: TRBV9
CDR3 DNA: TGTGCCAGCAGCGTAGATTTTAGCGGGGGGGAGCAGTTCTTC
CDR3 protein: CASSVDFSGGEQFF

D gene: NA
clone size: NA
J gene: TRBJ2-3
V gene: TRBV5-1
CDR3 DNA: TGCGCCAGCAGCTTGAGTTCTCCCGATACGCAGTATTTT
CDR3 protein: CASSLSSPDTQYF

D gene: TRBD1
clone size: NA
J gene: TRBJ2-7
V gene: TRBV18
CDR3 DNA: TGTGCCAGCGCAAGACAGGGACGAGACTACGAGCAGTACTTC
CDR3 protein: CASARQGRDYEQYF

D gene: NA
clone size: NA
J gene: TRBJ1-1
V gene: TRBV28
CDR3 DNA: TGTGCCAGCAGTTTAACGAATCGAGAAGCTTTCTTT
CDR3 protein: CASSLTNREAFF

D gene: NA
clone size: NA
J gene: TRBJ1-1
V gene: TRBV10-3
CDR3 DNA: TGTGCCATCAGTGAGTCGGCAGGGTTGGGGAACACTGAAGCTTTCTTT
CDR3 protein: CAISESAGLGNTEAFF

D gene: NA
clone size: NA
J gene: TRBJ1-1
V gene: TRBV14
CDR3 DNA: TGTGCCAGCAGCCAAGACGCGGTTGAAGCTTTCTTT
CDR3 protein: CASSQDAVEAFF

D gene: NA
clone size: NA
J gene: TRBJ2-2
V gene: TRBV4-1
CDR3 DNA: TGCGCCAGCAGCCCCCGGCGGGGTGGCACCGGGGAGCTGTTTTTT
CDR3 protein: CASSPRRGGTGELFF

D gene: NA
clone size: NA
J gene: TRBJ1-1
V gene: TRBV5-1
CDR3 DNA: TGCGCCAGCAGCCCTGTCGGGCACACTGAAGCTTTCTTT
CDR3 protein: CASSPVGHTEAFF

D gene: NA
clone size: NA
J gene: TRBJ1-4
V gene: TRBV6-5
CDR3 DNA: TGTGCCAGCAGTTACTCGAGTGAAAATGAAAAACTGTTTTTT
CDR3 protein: CASSYSSENEKLFF

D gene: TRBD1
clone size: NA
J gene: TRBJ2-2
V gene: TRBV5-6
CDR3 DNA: TGTGCCAGCAGCTTGTTGGGACAGGGGTCCGGGGAGCTGTTTTTT
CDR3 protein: CASSLLGQGSGELFF

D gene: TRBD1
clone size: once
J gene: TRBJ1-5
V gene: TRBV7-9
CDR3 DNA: TGTGCCAGCAGCCACCACACCCAGACAGGGGGCAATCAGCCCCAGCATTTT
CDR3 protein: CASSHHTQTGGNQPQHF

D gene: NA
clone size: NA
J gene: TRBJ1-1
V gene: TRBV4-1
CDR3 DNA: TGCGCCAGCAGCCAAGGGGGGGGCAGAGGGAACACTGAAGCTTTCTTT
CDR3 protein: CASSQGGGRGNTEAFF

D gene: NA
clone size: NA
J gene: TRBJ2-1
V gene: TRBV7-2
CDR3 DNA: TGTGCCAGCTCTGGGTCCTTTCTATTAAATGAGCAGTTCTTC
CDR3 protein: CASSGSFLLNEQFF

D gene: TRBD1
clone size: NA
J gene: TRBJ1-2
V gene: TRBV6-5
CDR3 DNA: TGTGCCAGCAGGACAGGGACCTATGGCTACACCTTC
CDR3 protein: CASRTGTYGYTF

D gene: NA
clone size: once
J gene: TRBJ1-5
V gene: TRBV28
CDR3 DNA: TGTGCCAGCAGTTTATTAGGGACGGAACATAGCAATCAGCCCCAGCATTTT
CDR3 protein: CASSLLGTEHSNQPQHF

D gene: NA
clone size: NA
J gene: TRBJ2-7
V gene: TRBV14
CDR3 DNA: TGTGCCAGCAGCCAAGATCCGGGGCCCTCATTTGGATACGAGCAGTACTTC
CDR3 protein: CASSQDPGPSFGYEQYF

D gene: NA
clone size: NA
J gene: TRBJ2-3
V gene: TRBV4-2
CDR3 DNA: TGTGCCAGCAGCCAAGATGCAGGGGGGGCCCCCACAGATACGCAGTATTTT
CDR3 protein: CASSQDAGGAPTDTQYF

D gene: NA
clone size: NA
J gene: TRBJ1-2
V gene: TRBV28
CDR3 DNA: TGTGCCAGCAGATTAGCGGCCCATAACTATGGCTACACCTTC
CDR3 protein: CASRLAAHNYGYTF

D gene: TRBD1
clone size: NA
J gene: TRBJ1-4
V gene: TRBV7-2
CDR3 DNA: TGTGCCAGCAGCTTGGACAGGGATCACGCAACTAATGAAAAACTGTTTTTT
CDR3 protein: CASSLDRDHATNEKLFF

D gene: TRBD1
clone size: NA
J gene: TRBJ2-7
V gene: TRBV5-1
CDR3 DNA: TGCGCCAGCAGGACGACAGGTCCCAGGGGGGAGCAGTACTTC
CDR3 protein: CASRTTGPRGEQYF

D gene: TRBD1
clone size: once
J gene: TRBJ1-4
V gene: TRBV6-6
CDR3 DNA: TGTGCCAGCAGTCGCCGGACAGGGAACACTAATGAAAAACTGTTTTTT
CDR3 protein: CASSRRTGNTNEKLFF

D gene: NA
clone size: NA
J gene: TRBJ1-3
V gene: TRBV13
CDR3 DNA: TGTGCCAGCAGCTTAAGGAACACCATATATTTT
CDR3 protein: CASSLRNTIYF

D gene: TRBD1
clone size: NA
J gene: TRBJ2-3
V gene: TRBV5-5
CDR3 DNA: TGTGCCAGCAGCTGGGGGACAGGGGGCGGGACAGATACGCAGTATTTT
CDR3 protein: CASSWGTGGGTDTQYF

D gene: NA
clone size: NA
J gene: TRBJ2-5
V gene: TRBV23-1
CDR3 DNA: TGCGCCAGCAGTCAATCGGATCAGGCCTGGGCCCAGTACTTC
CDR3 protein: CASSQSDQAWAQYF

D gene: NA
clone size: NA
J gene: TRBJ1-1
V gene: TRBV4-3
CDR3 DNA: TGCGCCAGCAGCCAAGAAGGCGGTCCCACTGAAGCTTTCTTT
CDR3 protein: CASSQEGGPTEAFF

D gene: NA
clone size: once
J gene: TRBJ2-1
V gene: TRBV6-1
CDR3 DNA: TGTGCCAGCAGTGAACCCAATGGGTGGGATGAGCAGTTCTTC
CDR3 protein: CASSEPNGWDEQFF

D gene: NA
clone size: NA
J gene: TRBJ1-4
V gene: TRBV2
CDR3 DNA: TGTGCCAGCAGTGAAGTAACGGCTAATGAAAAACTGTTTTTT
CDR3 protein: CASSEVTANEKLFF

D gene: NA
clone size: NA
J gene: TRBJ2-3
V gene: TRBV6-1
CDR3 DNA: TGTGCCAGCAGTGAAGCAGATACGCAGTATTTT
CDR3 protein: CASSEADTQYF

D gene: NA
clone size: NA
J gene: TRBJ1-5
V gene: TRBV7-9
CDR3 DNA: TGTGCCAGCAGCTCAGAATATAGCAATCAGCCCCAGCATTTT
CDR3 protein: CASSSEYSNQPQHF